This TCR beta chain originates from a study of CD8 T cells in Susac syndrome. J was trimmed by 2 bases and V by 3 bases; bases with no gene match: 6. The V gene's germline CDR1 is KGHSH and CDR2 LQKENI. The CDR3 spans 15 residues. The authors carried out high-throughput sequencing of TCR beta. They applied it to CD8+ and CD4+ T cells obtained from blood. Random hexamers were used to reverse transcribe roughly 0.5 to 1 ug of RNA. Amplification of TCR beta CDR3 across 54 Vbeta and 13 Jbeta was performed with immunoSEQ multiplex PCR. One entry per CDR3 protein results from TCRdb running MiXCR on the immunoSEQ multiplex PCR reads. Here the sample spans approximately 210,000 distinct CDR3 sequences, approximately 94% being singletons.

This receptor was identified in a human donor with Susac syndrome. V gene TRBV18 combines with J gene TRBJ2-7; 8 bases fit TRBD1. The sequencing sample was made of CD4+ T cells from PBMCs. This chain's CDR3 is CASSPLTGVAYEQYF. The CDR3 DNA follows: TGTGCCAGCTCACCTTTGACAGGGGTGGCCTACGAGCAGTACTTC.